The text below deals with one T cell receptor (beta chain). The target antigen is unknown. The entry originates in a study of T cells after yellow fever vaccination. The CDR3 length is 15 residues. V was cut by 3 bases and J by 2 bases, with 12 bases left in between. Germline loops: CDR1 ENHRY, CDR2 SYGVKD. Study conclusions and caveats: In FACS-sorted repertoires, abundant clonotypes from the bulk population could appear as contaminants. There was a small share of clonotypes that showed up in both the CD4 and CD8 compartments. Though weaker, the secondary response peaked faster, on day 5 versus 15.

TCRdb itself ran the 5' RACE reads through MiXCR, one entry per CDR3 protein. This table has about 580,000 distinct CDR3 sequences, approximately 16% appearing once. The chain combines TRBV10-3 with TRBJ2-3; possible D gene TRBD2, 6 bases. Material: PBMCs, obtained 5 days after the first yellow fever vaccination. This receptor was obtained from a man aged 18 to 30 who received the YFV17D yellow fever vaccine. In nucleotides, the CDR3 is TGTGCCATCAGTGAAACTAGCAGGGCCACAGATACGCAGTATTTT. It encodes CAISETSRATDTQYF.